A selection of T cell receptor beta chains follows, all from one sample in a study of T cells after yellow fever vaccination. From the 5' RACE reads, TCRdb called clonotypes with MiXCR, one entry per CDR3 protein. Here the sample spans about 320,000 distinct CDR3 sequences, approximately 4.5% being singletons. The specimen was PBMCs, collected 15 days after the yellow fever booster vaccination. The receptors originated from a man younger than 30 who received the YFV17D yellow fever vaccine. Both conserved end residues are part of each CDR3. Each record gives: clone size, V gene, D gene, J gene, CDR3 protein, CDR3 DNA. A D gene is named only where the DNA matches it firmly. The listing skips clone size in some rows; elsewhere it reads once, few, many or a size class.

clone size: few
V gene: TRBV4-3
D gene: -
J gene: TRBJ2-3
CDR3 protein: CASSRAGRTSGDTQYF
CDR3 DNA: TGCGCCAGCAGCCGGGCAGGGAGGACCTCGGGAGATACGCAGTATTTT

clone size: few
V gene: TRBV4-1
D gene: -
J gene: TRBJ2-6
CDR3 protein: CASRPTGANVLTF
CDR3 DNA: TGCGCCAGCAGGCCCACTGGGGCCAACGTCCTGACTTTC

clone size: few
V gene: TRBV5-6
D gene: -
J gene: TRBJ1-6
CDR3 protein: CASTVGGTQSPLHF
CDR3 DNA: TGTGCCAGCACCGTGGGGGGAACCCAATCACCCCTCCACTTT

clone size: many
V gene: TRBV6-4
D gene: -
J gene: TRBJ1-1
CDR3 protein: CASSVRVGDTEAFF
CDR3 DNA: TGTGCCAGCAGTGTCAGGGTAGGGGACACTGAAGCTTTCTTT

clone size: many
V gene: TRBV7-2
D gene: -
J gene: TRBJ2-7
CDR3 protein: CASSRPGTPMGEQYF
CDR3 DNA: TGTGCCAGCAGCCGCCCCGGGACTCCCATGGGGGAGCAGTACTTC

clone size: many
V gene: TRBV7-9
D gene: -
J gene: TRBJ2-7
CDR3 protein: CASSLQYEQYF
CDR3 DNA: TGTGCCAGCAGCTTACAGTACGAGCAGTACTTC

clone size: many
V gene: TRBV5-1
D gene: -
J gene: TRBJ2-2
CDR3 protein: CASSFRTLNTGELFF
CDR3 DNA: TGCGCCAGCAGCTTTCGGACTTTGAACACCGGGGAGCTGTTTTTT

clone size: -
V gene: TRBV4-1
D gene: TRBD1
J gene: TRBJ1-6
CDR3 protein: CASSRLIQGAWNSPLHF
CDR3 DNA: TGCGCCAGCAGCCGATTAATTCAGGGGGCATGGAATTCACCCCTCCACTTT

clone size: many
V gene: TRBV20-1
D gene: TRBD2
J gene: TRBJ2-7
CDR3 protein: CSARHRKTGTSGGPRNVVDYEQYF
CDR3 DNA: TGCAGTGCTAGACACCGGAAAACCGGGACTAGCGGGGGCCCCCGTAATGTCGTTGACTACGAGCAGTACTTC

clone size: many
V gene: TRBV5-1
D gene: TRBD1
J gene: TRBJ2-7
CDR3 protein: CASSLGDRGEQYF
CDR3 DNA: TGCGCCAGCAGCTTGGGGGACAGGGGCGAGCAGTACTTC

clone size: -
V gene: TRBV12-3/TRBV12-4
D gene: -
J gene: TRBJ1-3
CDR3 protein: CASSFSGLDTIYF
CDR3 DNA: TGTGCCAGCAGTTTTTCCGGGCTGGACACCATATATTTT

clone size: many
V gene: TRBV5-1
D gene: -
J gene: TRBJ2-1
CDR3 protein: CASSFRGGAESEQFF
CDR3 DNA: TGCGCCAGCAGCTTTCGAGGGGGGGCGGAGAGTGAGCAGTTCTTC

clone size: few
V gene: TRBV20-1
D gene: -
J gene: TRBJ2-5
CDR3 protein: CSARDLGDETQYF
CDR3 DNA: TGCAGTGCTAGAGATTTGGGAGATGAGACCCAGTACTTC

clone size: many
V gene: TRBV4-3
D gene: TRBD2
J gene: TRBJ2-2
CDR3 protein: CASSQDGTSGATGELFF
CDR3 DNA: TGCGCCAGCAGCCAAGACGGAACTAGCGGGGCAACCGGGGAGCTGTTTTTT

clone size: -
V gene: TRBV5-1
D gene: -
J gene: TRBJ2-4
CDR3 protein: CASSLGVYPGAKNIQYF
CDR3 DNA: TGCGCCAGCAGCTTGGGTGTTTATCCGGGGGCCAAAAACATTCAGTACTTC

clone size: -
V gene: TRBV11-2
D gene: -
J gene: TRBJ2-2
CDR3 protein: CASSAPGRTNTGELFF
CDR3 DNA: TGTGCCAGCAGCGCACCGGGACGGACGAACACCGGGGAGCTGTTTTTT

clone size: many
V gene: TRBV12-3/TRBV12-4
D gene: -
J gene: TRBJ2-7
CDR3 protein: CASSSYIGPERYEQYF
CDR3 DNA: TGTGCCAGCAGTTCATATATAGGCCCTGAGAGATACGAGCAGTACTTC

clone size: -
V gene: TRBV3-1
D gene: -
J gene: TRBJ1-1
CDR3 protein: CASSQDQGHTEAFF
CDR3 DNA: TGTGCCAGCAGCCAAGATCAGGGTCACACTGAAGCTTTCTTT

clone size: many
V gene: TRBV7-2
D gene: -
J gene: TRBJ2-3
CDR3 protein: CASSLDHRLAYF
CDR3 DNA: TGTGCCAGCAGCTTAGATCACAGGCTAGCGTATTTT

clone size: many
V gene: TRBV15
D gene: -
J gene: TRBJ1-5
CDR3 protein: CATSSWTGNQPQHF
CDR3 DNA: TGTGCCACCAGCTCCTGGACAGGCAATCAGCCCCAGCATTTT

clone size: many
V gene: TRBV7-6
D gene: -
J gene: TRBJ2-3
CDR3 protein: CASSHFADTQYF
CDR3 DNA: TGTGCCAGCAGCCACTTTGCGGATACGCAGTATTTT

clone size: -
V gene: TRBV28
D gene: -
J gene: TRBJ1-6
CDR3 protein: CASRETGNSPLHF
CDR3 DNA: TGTGCCAGCAGAGAAACAGGGAATTCACCCCTCCACTTT

clone size: -
V gene: TRBV12-3/TRBV12-4
D gene: TRBD1
J gene: TRBJ2-5
CDR3 protein: CASSWGQGNQETQYF
CDR3 DNA: TGTGCCAGCAGTTGGGGACAGGGTAACCAAGAGACCCAGTACTTC

clone size: many
V gene: TRBV7-9
D gene: -
J gene: TRBJ2-7
CDR3 protein: CASSFLSLAEQYF
CDR3 DNA: TGTGCCAGCAGCTTTCTAAGCTTAGCCGAGCAGTACTTC

clone size: many
V gene: TRBV4-2
D gene: TRBD1
J gene: TRBJ1-1
CDR3 protein: CASSQDLTGWAEAFF
CDR3 DNA: TGTGCCAGCAGCCAAGATTTGACAGGGTGGGCTGAAGCTTTCTTT

clone size: few
V gene: TRBV24-1
D gene: TRBD1
J gene: TRBJ2-3
CDR3 protein: CATSGGPGQGTDTQYF
CDR3 DNA: TGTGCCACCAGTGGAGGCCCGGGACAGGGGACAGATACGCAGTATTTT

clone size: once
V gene: TRBV4-1
D gene: -
J gene: TRBJ2-1
CDR3 protein: CASIQVFPPGNEQFF
CDR3 DNA: TGCGCCAGCATCCAAGTCTTTCCCCCCGGAAATGAGCAGTTCTTC

clone size: -
V gene: TRBV2
D gene: -
J gene: TRBJ2-5
CDR3 protein: CASSSSGLWGETQYF
CDR3 DNA: TGTGCCAGCAGTTCCTCGGGACTTTGGGGAGAGACCCAGTACTTC

clone size: few
V gene: TRBV24-1
D gene: TRBD2
J gene: TRBJ2-1
CDR3 protein: CATSDPGRGSDEQFF
CDR3 DNA: TGTGCCACCAGTGACCCCGGGAGGGGTAGCGATGAGCAGTTCTTC

clone size: many
V gene: TRBV2
D gene: -
J gene: TRBJ2-1
CDR3 protein: CALGGDYYNEQFF
CDR3 DNA: TGTGCCCTCGGCGGGGATTACTACAATGAGCAGTTCTTC

clone size: few
V gene: TRBV4-3
D gene: TRBD2
J gene: TRBJ2-3
CDR3 protein: CASSQEFSASGGDTQYF
CDR3 DNA: TGCGCCAGCAGCCAAGAGTTTAGTGCTAGCGGGGGGGATACGCAGTATTTT

clone size: many
V gene: TRBV12-5
D gene: TRBD1
J gene: TRBJ2-3
CDR3 protein: CASGSSGQGYTDTQYF
CDR3 DNA: TGTGCTAGTGGTTCGTCTGGACAGGGATACACAGATACGCAGTATTTT

clone size: -
V gene: TRBV12-3/TRBV12-4
D gene: TRBD1
J gene: TRBJ2-5
CDR3 protein: CASSLTGTGETQYF
CDR3 DNA: TGTGCCAGCAGCCTGACAGGGACCGGAGAGACCCAGTACTTC

clone size: -
V gene: TRBV2
D gene: -
J gene: TRBJ1-5
CDR3 protein: CASTVGTEDQPQHF
CDR3 DNA: TGTGCCAGCACCGTGGGGACGGAGGATCAGCCCCAGCATTTT

clone size: many
V gene: TRBV2
D gene: -
J gene: TRBJ1-1
CDR3 protein: CASKRANTEAFF
CDR3 DNA: TGTGCCAGCAAACGGGCGAACACTGAAGCTTTCTTT

clone size: -
V gene: TRBV28
D gene: TRBD1
J gene: TRBJ2-5
CDR3 protein: CASSTRDRGQETQYF
CDR3 DNA: TGTGCCAGCAGTACCCGGGACAGGGGGCAAGAGACCCAGTACTTC

clone size: many
V gene: TRBV5-1
D gene: TRBD1
J gene: TRBJ1-1
CDR3 protein: CASSGVDRANTEAFF
CDR3 DNA: TGCGCCAGCAGCGGAGTGGACAGGGCGAACACTGAAGCTTTCTTT

clone size: many
V gene: TRBV9
D gene: -
J gene: TRBJ1-1
CDR3 protein: CASSVVAGKSTEAFF
CDR3 DNA: TGTGCCAGCAGCGTAGTGGCCGGAAAGAGCACTGAAGCTTTCTTT

clone size: many
V gene: TRBV23-1
D gene: -
J gene: TRBJ2-5
CDR3 protein: CASSQKQGQAETQYF
CDR3 DNA: TGCGCCAGCAGTCAAAAGCAGGGCCAAGCAGAGACCCAGTACTTC

clone size: many
V gene: TRBV20-1
D gene: -
J gene: TRBJ2-1
CDR3 protein: CSAIRDGKWGYNEQFF
CDR3 DNA: TGCAGTGCTATTCGGGACGGAAAATGGGGGTACAATGAGCAGTTCTTC

clone size: few
V gene: TRBV7-2
D gene: -
J gene: TRBJ2-5
CDR3 protein: CASSLVLVETQYF
CDR3 DNA: TGTGCCAGCAGCTTAGTACTAGTGGAGACCCAGTACTTC

clone size: -
V gene: TRBV6-5
D gene: -
J gene: TRBJ2-5
CDR3 protein: CASSYIDGETQYF
CDR3 DNA: TGTGCCAGCAGTTACATAGACGGGGAGACCCAGTACTTC

clone size: many
V gene: TRBV6-6
D gene: -
J gene: TRBJ2-7
CDR3 protein: CASSYDRNYEQYF
CDR3 DNA: TGTGCCAGCAGTTACGACAGGAACTACGAGCAGTACTTC

clone size: many
V gene: TRBV5-1
D gene: -
J gene: TRBJ2-2
CDR3 protein: CASSFIQGYTGELFF
CDR3 DNA: TGCGCCAGCAGCTTCATACAGGGTTACACCGGGGAGCTGTTTTTT

clone size: -
V gene: TRBV6-5
D gene: TRBD2
J gene: TRBJ2-7
CDR3 protein: CASRPSGGHTYEQYF
CDR3 DNA: TGTGCCAGCAGGCCTAGCGGGGGACACACCTACGAGCAGTACTTC

clone size: many
V gene: TRBV5-6
D gene: -
J gene: TRBJ1-1
CDR3 protein: CASSLRGPMNAEAFF
CDR3 DNA: TGTGCCAGCAGCTTGCGGGGCCCGATGAACGCTGAAGCTTTCTTT